The 11 T cell receptor beta chains reported below all come from one sample, sequenced in a study of glioma-infiltrating T cells. Using RNA template, CDR3s of TCR alpha and beta were amplified with iRepertoire arm-PCR. TCRdb passed the multiplex PCR reads through MiXCR, listing each CDR3 protein once. The repertoire has a few hundred thousand distinct CDR3 sequences, 41% of them found once; the top ten carry 12%. Sequenced input: glioma tissue, nonneoplastic brain tissue, or PBMCs (not recorded which). These receptors all come from a human donor with low-grade glioma or glioblastoma, undergoing nonglioma brain surgery, or in good health (not recorded which).

This clonotype has ten or more counts. This sequence joins TRBV25-1 and TRBJ1-2; D is uncertain. The germline CDR1 and CDR2 sequences are MGHDK and SYGVNS. This CDR3 region has 13 residues. With 1 base removed from V and 8 bases from J, the gap between germline ends came to 11 bases. The CDR3 loop is CASSELTPRGYTF. CDR3 in DNA: TGTGCCAGCAGTGAATTGACCCCTAGGGGCTACACCTTC.

The V call is TRBV7-2, the J call TRBJ2-7; perhaps TRBD2 as D (5 bases). The CDR3 spans 15 residues. Trimming took off 5 bases at V and 7 bases at J, with 21 bases between the two ends. Looked up from germline, CDR1 is SGHTA and CDR2 is FQGNSA. The CDR3 DNA follows: TGTGCCAGCAGCCAAGACGGAAGAGGGTCTGTTGAGCAGTACTTC. Translating gives CASSQDGRGSVEQYF.

This clonotype was counted at least ten times. The chain links TRBV6-1 to TRBJ1-2, with 7 bases identical to TRBD1. The CDR3 has 16 amino acids. Germline CDR1 is MNHNS and CDR2 is SASEGT. V was pared by 5 bases and J by 3 bases, with 12 bases of the junction left unmatched. The CDR3 nucleotides are TGTGCCAGCAGTCGGGGAGCGAGCGACAGGGACTATGGCTACACCTTC. Its protein is CASSRGASDRDYGYTF.

V gene TRBV29-1 combines with J gene TRBJ2-3; D may be TRBD1 or TRBD2 (6 bases each). The CDR3 contains 16 residues. V was cut by 1 base and J by 3 bases, with 17 bases left in between. CDR1 is SQVTM, CDR2 ANQGSEA, per germline. The CDR3 DNA is TGCAGCGTTGAAGGAGGGACTGGGGGCATAACAGATACGCAGTATTTT. It is translated as CSVEGGTGGITDTQYF.

Details on this clonotype: Sequence at one end of the junction differs from germline and may be a read error. The chain recombines TRBV7-2 with TRBJ1-1; D gene uncertain. This CDR3 has 17 amino acids. Germline CDR1 is SGHTA and CDR2 is FQGNSA. CDR3 nucleotide sequence: TGTGCCAGGAGCTCACCCCCAGGCGGAGGCCGGAACACTGAAGCTTTCTTT. Amino acid sequence: CARSSPPGGGRNTEAFF. The entire variable domain, with the rest obtained from reference TRBV7-2 and TRBJ1-1, is as follows: GAGVSQSPSNKVTEKGKDVELRCDPISGHTALYWYRQSLGQGLEFLIYFQGNSAPDKSGLPSDRFSAERTGGSVSTLTIQRTQQEDSAVYLCARSSPPGGGRNTEAFFGQGTRLTVV.

The genes are TRBV20-1 and TRBJ2-1; 9 nucleotides agree with TRBD1. Germline lookup yields CDR1 DFQATT and CDR2 SNEGSKA (reference sequence). V was pared by 4 bases and J by 7 bases, with 5 bases of the junction left unmatched. This CDR3 spans 13 amino acids. The CDR3 DNA reads as TGCAGTGCTACTTACAGGGGGCAAAATGAGCAGTTCTTC. Encoded protein: CSATYRGQNEQFF.

This clonotype occurred a few times. The J gene is TRBJ1-2, the V gene TRBV4-1; D gene uncertain. The ends were cut back, 0 bases at V and 5 bases at J, with 16 bases in the middle. CDR3 size: 16 residues. Germline V CDR1 and CDR2: MGHRA, YSYEKL. The CDR3 loop reads CASSQEGGMGNYGYTF. CDR3 DNA sequence: TGCGCCAGCAGCCAAGAGGGAGGGATGGGGAATTATGGCTACACCTTC.

Regarding this clonotype: Lacking the conserved final phenylalanine or tryptophan, this CDR3 likely reflects a read error. This sequence joins TRBV7-2 and TRBJ2-1, with 10 bases lining up with TRBD2. Germline V CDR1 and CDR2: SGHTA, FQGNSA. The junction had 8 bases not matched to a gene; V was cut back by 5 bases and J by 7 bases. The CDR3 sequence is 15 residues long. The CDR3 DNA follows: TGTGCCAGCAGCGCAGGGACTAGCGCTAGTAATGAGCAGTTCTCC. Amino acid sequence: CASSAGTSASNEQFS.

Only a few counts were recorded for this clonotype. The chain links TRBV5-1 to TRBJ2-3; tentatively, D is TRBD1 or TRBD2 (6 bases each). V was cut by 3 bases and J by 3 bases, with 14 bases left in between. Germline CDR1 reads SGHRS; CDR2 reads YFSETQ. The CDR3 is 15 amino acids. CDR3 DNA sequence: TGCGCCAGCAGCTCCAGGGGAGGCCAAACAGATACGCAGTATTTT. Translating it yields CASSSRGGQTDTQYF. Complete variable domain (other parts from reference TRBV5-1 and TRBJ2-3): KAGVTQTPRYLIKTRGQQVTLSCSPISGHRSVSWYQQTPGQGLQFLFEYFSETQRNKGNFPGRFSGRQFSNSRSEMNVSTLELGDSALYLCASSSRGGQTDTQYFGPGTRLTVL.

The genes are TRBV12-3 or TRBV12-4 and TRBJ2-1; D unclear. V lost 7 bases and J 10 bases, leaving 26 bases between the germline ends. The CDR3 loop spans 16 amino acids. The CDR3 reads CASTPIGFSGVYEQFF. The CDR3 DNA reads as TGTGCCAGCACCCCAATCGGATTCTCAGGCGTCTACGAGCAGTTCTTC.

The chain couples TRBV6-5 to TRBJ2-6; weak D call: TRBD1 (5 bases). V lost 2 bases and J 2 bases, leaving 7 bases between the germline ends. Germline CDR1 is MNHEY and CDR2 is SVGAGI. There are 15 residues in the CDR3. The CDR3 DNA follows: TGTGCCAGCAGTTACGGGGCAGCTGGGGCCAACGTCCTGACTTTC. It is translated as CASSYGAAGANVLTF.